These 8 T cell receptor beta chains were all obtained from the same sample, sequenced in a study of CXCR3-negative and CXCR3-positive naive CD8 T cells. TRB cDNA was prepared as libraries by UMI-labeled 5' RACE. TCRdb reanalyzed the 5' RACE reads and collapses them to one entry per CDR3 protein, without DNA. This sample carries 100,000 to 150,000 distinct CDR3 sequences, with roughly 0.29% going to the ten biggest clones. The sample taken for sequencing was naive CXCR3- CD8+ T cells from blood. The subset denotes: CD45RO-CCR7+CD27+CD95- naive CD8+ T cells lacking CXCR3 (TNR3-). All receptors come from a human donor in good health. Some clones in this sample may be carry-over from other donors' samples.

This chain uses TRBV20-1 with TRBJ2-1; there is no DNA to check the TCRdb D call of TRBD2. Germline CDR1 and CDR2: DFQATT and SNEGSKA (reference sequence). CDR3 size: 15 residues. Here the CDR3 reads CSARDGTGPYNEQFF.

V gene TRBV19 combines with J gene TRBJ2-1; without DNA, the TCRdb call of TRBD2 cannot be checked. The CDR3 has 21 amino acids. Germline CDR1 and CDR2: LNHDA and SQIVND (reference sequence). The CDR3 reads CASSIGPPGLAGDPSYNEQFF.

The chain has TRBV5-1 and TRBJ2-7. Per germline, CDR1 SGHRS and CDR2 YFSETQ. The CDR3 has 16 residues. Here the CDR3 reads CASSPDVGLSSYEQYF. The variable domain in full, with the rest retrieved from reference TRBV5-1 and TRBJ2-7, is KAGVTQTPRYLIKTRGQQVTLSCSPISGHRSVSWYQQTPGQGLQFLFEYFSETQRNKGNFPGRFSGRQFSNSRSEMNVSTLELGDSALYLCASSPDVGLSSYEQYFGPGTRLTVT.

This chain's CDR3 is CASSQERLSSDEQFF. The chain couples TRBV4-3 to TRBJ2-1; as DNA is missing, the TRBD2 call by TCRdb cannot be tested. The CDR3 is 15 residues long. The germline gives CDR1 LGHNA, CDR2 YSLEER.

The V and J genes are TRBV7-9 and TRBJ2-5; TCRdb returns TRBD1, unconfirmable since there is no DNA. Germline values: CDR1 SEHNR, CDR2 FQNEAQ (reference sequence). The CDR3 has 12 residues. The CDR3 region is CASSRQQETQYF.

The CDR3 loop is CASSFPADTHYNEQFF. The chain uses TRBV12-3 or TRBV12-4 and TRBJ2-1. The CDR3 consists of 16 residues.

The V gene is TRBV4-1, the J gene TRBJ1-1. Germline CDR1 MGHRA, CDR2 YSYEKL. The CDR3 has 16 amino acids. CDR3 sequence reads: CASSQDRLMMNTEAFF.

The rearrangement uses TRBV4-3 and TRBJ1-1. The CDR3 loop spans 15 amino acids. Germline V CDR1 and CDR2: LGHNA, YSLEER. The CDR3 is CASSQDRGANTEAFF.